This section outlines one T cell receptor beta chain sequence together with its context. Its matching antigen is unknown. Sorts that each held 250,000 to 300,000 cells were run in triplicate for every CD8+ T cell subset. The authors made the TRB cDNA libraries by 5' RACE using UMI labels. TCRdb reprocessed the 5' RACE reads and reports one entry per CDR3 protein, with no DNA. In all, the sample yields about 48,000 distinct CDR3 sequences. These data originate in a study of CXCR3-negative and CXCR3-positive naive CD8 T cells. Findings of the study overall: Cryopreservation partially decreased CXCR3 expression, and most assays used fresh PBMCs. Comparably high diversity was seen in both naive subsets, and much lower diversity in memory CD8+ cells.

The CDR3 runs to 14 residues. Looked up from germline, CDR1 is MGHRA and CDR2 is YSYEKL. Sequencing was done on a sample of memory CD8+ T cells from blood. The J gene is TRBJ2-1, the V gene TRBV4-1; absent DNA, TCRdb's TRBD1 call cannot be checked. The clonotype originates from a human donor in good health. Some clones in this sample may be carry-over from other donors' samples. CDR3 loop: CASSQDPQGNEQFF.